The present entry profiles one T cell receptor (beta chain) with its context. Measured with immunoSEQ multiplex PCR; TCRdb has only the in-frame clones, and not every one. Among around 550,000 clones listed, 85% to 95% were seen once. This sample stems from a study of shared clonotypes between healthy human individuals. Cells designated naive CD8 were CD45RO-negative and were positively selected for CCR7, with terminally differentiated effector memory CD45RA+ cells excluded. Germline V gives CDR1 MNHNS, CDR2 SASEGT. The CDR3 loop spans 15 amino acids. After removal of 9 bases from V and 2 bases from J, the junction contained 11 bases not matched to a gene.

Sequenced material: naive CD8+ T cells sorted from blood. The sequence was collected from a woman in her twenties or thirties in good health. This chain uses TRBV6-1 with TRBJ2-7; 9 positions agree with TRBD2. The CDR3 DNA reads as TGTGCCAGGACCCTCATAGCGGGAGTCACCTACGAGCAGTACTTC. Translated: CARTLIAGVTYEQYF.